This is a list of T cell receptor beta chains from one sample in a study of blood T cell repertoires in COVID-19. The data were produced by immunoSEQ multiplex PCR, yet TCRdb's version contains in-frame clones alone and is incomplete. The profile shows roughly 56,000 clones, approximately 86% of them singletons. Sequencing used peripheral blood. The receptors were gathered from a human donor in a cohort sampled during active COVID-19. Both conserved end residues are trimmed from each CDR3. Each record gives: J gene, V gene, CDR3 protein.

TRBJ1-1 TRBV11-2 ASRLDTSNTEAF
TRBJ1-6 TRBV2 ASRDRGNSPLH
TRBJ2-2 TRBV30 AWNRVVGELF
TRBJ2-1 TRBV19 ASKGQIYNEQF
TRBJ2-6 TRBV13 ASSKDRDAIPGANVLT
TRBJ1-1 TRBV20-1 SARGLDKAF
TRBJ2-1 TRBV7-6 ASSSLAGGQNEQF
TRBJ1-2 TRBV28 ASTIRGGTYNYGYT
TRBJ2-7 TRBV27 ASSVSFPYEQY
TRBJ1-1 TRBV9 ASSVEVWGPEAF
TRBJ1-2 TRBV19 ASSIGLLYGYT
TRBJ2-3 TRBV3-1/TRBV3-2 ASSIRLAGAADTQY
TRBJ2-5 TRBV7-2 ASSLVQGMETQY
TRBJ2-2 TRBV7-2 ASSLGPGNTGELF
TRBJ2-1 TRBV19 ATRVNNEQF
TRBJ2-2 TRBV7-9 ASSSSGRVRTGELF
TRBJ1-5 TRBV28 ASSGQGAFSQPQH
TRBJ2-7 TRBV10-3 AISEVGGRGYEQY
TRBJ1-5 TRBV28 ASRYPTGEQPQH
TRBJ1-2 TRBV5-1 ASSGGTGVGYT
TRBJ1-5 TRBV2 ASSRDTFNQPQH
TRBJ1-2 TRBV2 ASRPGRTGVGYT
TRBJ1-4 TRBV29-1 SVGGFTGADEKLF
TRBJ2-1 TRBV9 ASSVLADFV
TRBJ2-7 TRBV28 ASSSTGTGLREQY
TRBJ2-3 TRBV28 ASSPTSSTDTQY
TRBJ2-7 TRBV2 ASISQGRGSYEQY
TRBJ2-7 TRBV28 ASSSLQTREFYEQY
TRBJ1-5 TRBV12-3/TRBV12-4 ASSLEGMQPQH
TRBJ2-1 TRBV12-3/TRBV12-4 ASRKNGGDQQF
TRBJ2-7 TRBV19 ASSHRGSYEQY
TRBJ2-5 TRBV3-1/TRBV3-2 ASSRGAGPRGETQY
TRBJ1-1 TRBV11-1 ASSNAGKNTEAF
TRBJ1-5 TRBV19 ASSIAGYNQPQH
TRBJ2-1 TRBV5-4 ASSSKIAGGPVDEQF
TRBJ2-7 TRBV4-1 ASSQESPGSYEQY
TRBJ2-1 TRBV5-1 ASSLAPAGTSGYNEQF
TRBJ2-7 TRBV7-2 ASSSPGLYEQY
TRBJ2-1 TRBV16 ASSQSVQGPYNEQF
TRBJ2-7 TRBV6-5 ASSNGLAGENEQY
TRBJ1-1 TRBV12-3/TRBV12-4 ASTSRGRPF
TRBJ2-3 TRBV28 ASTISGRTDTQY
TRBJ1-2 TRBV4-1 ASSQDPLNYGYT
TRBJ1-5 TRBV18 ASSPGVYQPQH
TRBJ1-5 TRBV15 ATSRGQYSNQPQH
TRBJ2-1 TRBV11-2 ASSARDTRYNEQF
TRBJ1-5 TRBV4-3 ASSQMADFNQPQH
TRBJ1-1 TRBV6-1 ASSENYRVVTEAF
TRBJ1-1 TRBV28 ASSPGNNRGAF
TRBJ1-5 TRBV4-1 ASSQVIWGQNNQPQH
TRBJ2-7 TRBV6-2/TRBV6-3 ASSRQGHEQY
TRBJ2-5 TRBV11-2 ASSSGLAGGGETQY
TRBJ2-5 TRBV4-1 ASSHGTSRGQETQY
TRBJ1-4 TRBV19 ASSPQVTEKLF
TRBJ2-5 TRBV5-4 ASSVDSRETQY